A selection of T cell receptor beta chains follows, all from one sample in a study of blood T cell repertoires in COVID-19. Sequencing was performed with immunoSEQ multiplex PCR; in TCRdb, only in-frame clones are kept and a portion is missing. Seen here are about 180,000 clones, almost 80% observed once, and the top ten hold 15% to 20%. Sequenced sample: PBMCs or T cells enriched from blood (not recorded which). The source is a woman in her forties or fifties who had recovered from COVID-19. Each CDR3 is given with its conserved first and last residue. D genes are given only for firm matches. The size of a clone is reported for some rows only, either as once, few or many, or as a class for expanded clones.

v_call	clone_size	j_call	d_call	cdr3_nt	cdr3_aa
TRBV30	few	TRBJ1-2	TRBD1	TGTGCCTGGAGCCGGGACAGGGGTCTTCACTATGGCTACACCTTC	CAWSRDRGLHYGYTF
TRBV5-1	.	TRBJ2-5	.	TGCGCCAGCAGCGGCGGATTAAAAGAGACCCAGTACTTC	CASSGGLKETQYF
TRBV10-3	.	TRBJ2-7	.	TGTGCCACCACCGGGACACTTTACGAGCAGTACTTC	CATTGTLYEQYF
TRBV5-1	few	TRBJ1-1	TRBD1	TGCGCCAGCCCTTTTTCGGGACAGGGGGCTGTTCGCGGCACTGAAGCTTTCTTT	CASPFSGQGAVRGTEAFF
TRBV18	.	TRBJ2-3	.	TGTGCCAGCTCACCCCGAGAACGGGACACAGATACGCAGTATTTT	CASSPRERDTDTQYF
TRBV5-1	.	TRBJ2-7	.	TGCGCCAGCAGCTTATACAGGGCGGACGAGCAGTACTTC	CASSLYRADEQYF
TRBV29-1	.	TRBJ2-4	TRBD1	TGCAGCGTGACCGGGACAGGTACACAAAACATTCAGTACTTC	CSVTGTGTQNIQYF
TRBV28	.	TRBJ1-6	TRBD1	TGTGCCAGCAGTTTATCTCTGACAGGGGGCCATTCACCCCTCCACTTT	CASSLSLTGGHSPLHF
TRBV11-3	once	TRBJ1-6	.	TGTGCCAGCAGCCCCCGCCGTGGCAGGGGACATTCACCCCTCCACTTT	CASSPRRGRGHSPLHF
TRBV2	.	TRBJ1-1	.	TGTGCCAGCAGGGCTCGGGGGGGTAGGAACACTGAAGCTTTCTTT	CASRARGGRNTEAFF